This section outlines one T cell receptor (beta chain) sequence together with its context. Its antigen remains unknown. The data were taken from a study of cytomegalovirus exposure and HLA in healthy donors. Study background: The early release's HLA-typed donors yielded about 85 million unique TCRs.

Amplification used 60 Vbeta primers and 13 Jbeta primers. TCRdb keeps only in-frame clones here, not all; method: immunoSEQ multiplex PCR. In the table there are about 190,000 clones, roughly 75% of which are singletons. CDR1 and CDR2 from the germline V gene are MDHEN and SYDVKM. The CDR3 consists of 15 residues. Trimming stripped 3 bases from V and 0 bases from J, with 10 bases between. Overall study results and limits: TCR beta V segments were, for the most part, productive about 87% or about 30% of the time in an earlier analysis. It was reported in a later analysis that an Asian-associated ancestry cluster showed fewer N-insertions than the approximately 700-donor mean. Later analysis suggested most CMV-associated TCR beta chains were HLA-restricted.

Sequences were obtained from PBMCs. The TCR comes from a man aged 30 to 39 in good health and CMV-seropositive. V is TRBV28 and J is TRBJ2-3; D remains ambiguous. The CDR3 bases are TGTGCCAGCAGTTTGAGGTTAACTAGCACAGATACGCAGTATTTT. Residues: CASSLRLTSTDTQYF.